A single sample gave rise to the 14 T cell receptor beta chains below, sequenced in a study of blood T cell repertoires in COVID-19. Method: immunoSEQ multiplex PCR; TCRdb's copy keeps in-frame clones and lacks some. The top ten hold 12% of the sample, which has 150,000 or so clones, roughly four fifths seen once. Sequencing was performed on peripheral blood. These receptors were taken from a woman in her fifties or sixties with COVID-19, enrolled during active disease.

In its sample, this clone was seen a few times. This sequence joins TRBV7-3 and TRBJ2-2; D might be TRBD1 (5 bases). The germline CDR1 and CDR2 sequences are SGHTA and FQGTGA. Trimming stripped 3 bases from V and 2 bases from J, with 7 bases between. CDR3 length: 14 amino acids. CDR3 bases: TGTGCCAGCAGCTTCGGACATAACACCGGGGAGCTGTTTTTT. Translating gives CASSFGHNTGELFF.

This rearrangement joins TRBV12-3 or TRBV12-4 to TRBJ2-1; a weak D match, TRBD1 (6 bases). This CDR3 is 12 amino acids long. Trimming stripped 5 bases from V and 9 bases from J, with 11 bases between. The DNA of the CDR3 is TGTGCCAGCAGTCTCCGACAGGTTGAGCAGTTCTTC. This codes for CASSLRQVEQFF.

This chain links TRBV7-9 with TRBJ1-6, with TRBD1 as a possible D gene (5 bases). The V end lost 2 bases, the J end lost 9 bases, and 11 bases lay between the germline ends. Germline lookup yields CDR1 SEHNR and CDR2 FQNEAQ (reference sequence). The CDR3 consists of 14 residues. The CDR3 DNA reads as TGTGCCAGCAGCTTATCAGGGCAGGGTTCACCCCTCCACTTT. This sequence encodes CASSLSGQGSPLHF.

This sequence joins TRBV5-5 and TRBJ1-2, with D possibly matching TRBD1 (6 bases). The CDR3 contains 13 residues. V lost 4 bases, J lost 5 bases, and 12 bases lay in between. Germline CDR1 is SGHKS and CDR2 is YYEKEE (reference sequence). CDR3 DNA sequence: TGTGCCAGCAGCCAGGGAAGGGGGTATGGCTACACCTTC. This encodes CASSQGRGYGYTF.

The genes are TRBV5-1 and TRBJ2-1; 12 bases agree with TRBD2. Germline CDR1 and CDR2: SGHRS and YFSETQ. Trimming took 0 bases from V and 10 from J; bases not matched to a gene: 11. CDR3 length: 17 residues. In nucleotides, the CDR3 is TGCGCCAGCAGCTTGGAGGCCCTAGCGGGGGGGTCTAAAGAGCAGTTCTTC. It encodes CASSLEALAGGSKEQFF.

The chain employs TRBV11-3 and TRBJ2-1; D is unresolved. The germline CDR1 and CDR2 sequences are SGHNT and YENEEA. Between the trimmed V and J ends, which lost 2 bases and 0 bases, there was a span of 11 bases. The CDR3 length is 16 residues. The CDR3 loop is CASSLHTRSSYNEQFF. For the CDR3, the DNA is TGTGCCAGCAGCTTACACACAAGGAGCTCCTACAATGAGCAGTTCTTC.

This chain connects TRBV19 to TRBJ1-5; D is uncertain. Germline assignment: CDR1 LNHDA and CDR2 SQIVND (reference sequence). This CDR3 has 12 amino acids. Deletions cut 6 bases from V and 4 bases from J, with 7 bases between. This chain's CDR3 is CASRLTNQPQHF. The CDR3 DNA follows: TGTGCCAGTAGACTAACGAATCAGCCCCAGCATTTT.

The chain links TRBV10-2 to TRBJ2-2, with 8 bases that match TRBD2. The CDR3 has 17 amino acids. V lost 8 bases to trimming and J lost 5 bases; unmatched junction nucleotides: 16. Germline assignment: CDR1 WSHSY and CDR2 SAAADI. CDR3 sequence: CASSIATGLVSTGELFF. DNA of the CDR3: TGCGCCAGCTCCATCGCTACGGGACTAGTCTCTACCGGGGAGCTGTTTTTT.

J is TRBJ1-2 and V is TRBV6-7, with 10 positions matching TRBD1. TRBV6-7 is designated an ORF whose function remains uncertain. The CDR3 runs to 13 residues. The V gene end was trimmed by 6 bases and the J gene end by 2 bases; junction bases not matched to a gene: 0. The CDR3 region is CASRGQGNYGYTF. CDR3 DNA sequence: TGTGCCAGCAGGGGACAGGGGAACTATGGCTACACCTTC.

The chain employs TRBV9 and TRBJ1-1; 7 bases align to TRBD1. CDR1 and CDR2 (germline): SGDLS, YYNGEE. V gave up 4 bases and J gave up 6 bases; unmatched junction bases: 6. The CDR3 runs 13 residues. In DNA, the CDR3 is TGTGCCAGCAGCCGTGACAGGGTCTCTGAAGCTTTCTTT. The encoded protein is CASSRDRVSEAFF.

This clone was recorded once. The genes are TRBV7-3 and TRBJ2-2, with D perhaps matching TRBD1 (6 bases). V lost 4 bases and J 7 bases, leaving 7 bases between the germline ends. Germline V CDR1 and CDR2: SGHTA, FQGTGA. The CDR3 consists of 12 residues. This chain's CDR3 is CASSYRDGELFF. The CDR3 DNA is TGTGCCAGCAGCTACAGGGACGGGGAGCTGTTTTTT.

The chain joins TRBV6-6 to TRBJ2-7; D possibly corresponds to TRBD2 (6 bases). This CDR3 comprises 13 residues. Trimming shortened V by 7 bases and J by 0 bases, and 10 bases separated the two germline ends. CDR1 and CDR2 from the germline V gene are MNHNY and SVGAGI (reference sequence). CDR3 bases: TGTGCCAGCACCCTGACTAGCTCCTACGAGCAGTACTTC. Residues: CASTLTSSYEQYF.

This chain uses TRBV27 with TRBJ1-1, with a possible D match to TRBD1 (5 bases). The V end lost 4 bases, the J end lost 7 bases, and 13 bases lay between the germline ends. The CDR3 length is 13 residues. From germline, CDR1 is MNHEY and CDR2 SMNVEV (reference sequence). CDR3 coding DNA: TGTGCCAGCAGTTCGTCCAGGGAGGGTGAAGCTTTCTTT. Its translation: CASSSSREGEAFF.

CDR3 amino acids: CASTATIYNEQFF. DNA of the CDR3: TGTGCCAGCACGGCCACTATTTACAATGAGCAGTTCTTC. The chain couples TRBV2 to TRBJ2-1; D remains unclear. This CDR3 is built from 13 residues. Germline V CDR1 and CDR2: SNHLY, FYNNEI. The V end lost 7 bases, the J end lost 4 bases, and 11 bases lay between the germline ends.